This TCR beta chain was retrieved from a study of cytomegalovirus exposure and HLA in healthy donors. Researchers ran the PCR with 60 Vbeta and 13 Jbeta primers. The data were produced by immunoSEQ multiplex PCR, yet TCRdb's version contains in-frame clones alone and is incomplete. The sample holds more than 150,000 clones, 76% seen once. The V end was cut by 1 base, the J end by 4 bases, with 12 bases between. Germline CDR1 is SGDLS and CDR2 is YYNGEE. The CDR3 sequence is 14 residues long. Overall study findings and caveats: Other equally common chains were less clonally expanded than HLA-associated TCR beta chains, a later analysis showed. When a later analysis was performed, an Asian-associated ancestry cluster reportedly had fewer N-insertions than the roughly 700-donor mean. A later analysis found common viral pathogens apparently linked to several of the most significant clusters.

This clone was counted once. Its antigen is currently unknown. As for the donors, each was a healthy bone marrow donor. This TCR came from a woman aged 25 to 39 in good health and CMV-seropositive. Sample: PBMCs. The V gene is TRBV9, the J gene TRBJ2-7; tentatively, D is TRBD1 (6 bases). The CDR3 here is CASSVFPGAYEQYF. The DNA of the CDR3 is TGTGCCAGCAGCGTATTCCCAGGGGCGTACGAGCAGTACTTC.